These T cell receptor beta chains were read from a single sample in a study of identical twins. TCRdb passed the 5' RACE reads through MiXCR, listing each CDR3 protein once. Found here are 350,000 or so distinct CDR3 sequences, roughly 9% of them singletons; the top ten hold approximately 8.9%. The sample taken for sequencing was naive T cells sorted from blood. The receptors here all came from a woman between 50 and 59 years old in good health. Each CDR3 is given with its conserved first and last residue.

V	length	J	CDR3
TRBV3-1	16	TRBJ2-3	CASSNDVGLASDTQYF
TRBV12-3/TRBV12-4	16	TRBJ2-5	CASSLDSTPVGETQYF
TRBV5-4	15	TRBJ2-5	CASSPPGQKKETQYF
TRBV5-1	17	TRBJ2-2	CASSPGVGQGNTGELFF
TRBV29-1	14	TRBJ2-2	CSVEEAGITGELFF
TRBV12-3/TRBV12-4	20	TRBJ2-1	CASSHALGQGPLMIYNEQFF
TRBV7-3	16	TRBJ1-1	CASSFLGGRFRTEAFF
TRBV12-3/TRBV12-4	15	TRBJ2-6	CASSYTQTGANVLTF
TRBV7-9	15	TRBJ2-7	CASSAGGLALYEQYF
TRBV20-1	14	TRBJ2-2	CSARDLQDTGELFF
TRBV4-1	13	TRBJ1-4	CASSSPTGNGLFF
TRBV27	14	TRBJ2-5	CASSSFGSKETQYF
TRBV28	17	TRBJ2-5	CASSLSGGRASYETQYF
TRBV5-1	13	TRBJ2-2	CASGSGGTGELFF
TRBV27	17	TRBJ2-3	CASSTLPGLASTDTQYF
TRBV5-5	15	TRBJ2-1	CASSPSSGSLVEQFF
TRBV7-3	16	TRBJ2-6	CASSPGGSSGANVLTF